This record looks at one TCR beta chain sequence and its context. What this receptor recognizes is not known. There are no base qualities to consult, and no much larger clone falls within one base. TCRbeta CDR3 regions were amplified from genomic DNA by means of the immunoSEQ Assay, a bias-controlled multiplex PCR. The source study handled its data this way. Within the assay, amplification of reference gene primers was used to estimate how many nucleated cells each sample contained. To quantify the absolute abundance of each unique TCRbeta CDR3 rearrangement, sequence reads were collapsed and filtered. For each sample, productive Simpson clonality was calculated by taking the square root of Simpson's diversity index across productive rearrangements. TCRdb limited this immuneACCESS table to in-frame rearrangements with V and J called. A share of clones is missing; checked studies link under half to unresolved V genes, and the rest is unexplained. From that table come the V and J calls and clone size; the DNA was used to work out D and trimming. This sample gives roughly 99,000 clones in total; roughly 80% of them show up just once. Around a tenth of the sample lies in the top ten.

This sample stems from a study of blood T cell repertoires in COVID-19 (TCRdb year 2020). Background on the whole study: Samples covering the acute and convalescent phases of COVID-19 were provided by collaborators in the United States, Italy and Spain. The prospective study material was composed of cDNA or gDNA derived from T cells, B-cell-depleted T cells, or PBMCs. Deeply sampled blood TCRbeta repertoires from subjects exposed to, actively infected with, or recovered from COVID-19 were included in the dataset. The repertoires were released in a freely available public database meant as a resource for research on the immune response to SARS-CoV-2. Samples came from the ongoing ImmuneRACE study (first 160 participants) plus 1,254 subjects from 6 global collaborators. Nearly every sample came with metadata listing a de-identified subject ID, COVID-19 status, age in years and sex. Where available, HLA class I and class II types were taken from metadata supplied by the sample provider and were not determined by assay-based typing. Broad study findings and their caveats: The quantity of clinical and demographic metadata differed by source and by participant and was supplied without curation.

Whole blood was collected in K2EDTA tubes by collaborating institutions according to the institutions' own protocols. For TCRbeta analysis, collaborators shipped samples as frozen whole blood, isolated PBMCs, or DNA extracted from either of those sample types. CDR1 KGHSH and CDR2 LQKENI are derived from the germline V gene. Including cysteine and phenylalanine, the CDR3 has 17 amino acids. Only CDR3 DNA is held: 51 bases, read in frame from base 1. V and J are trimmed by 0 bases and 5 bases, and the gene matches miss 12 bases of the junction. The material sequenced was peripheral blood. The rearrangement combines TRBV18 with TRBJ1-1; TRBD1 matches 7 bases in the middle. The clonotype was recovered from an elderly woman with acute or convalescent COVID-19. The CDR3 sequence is CASSPPLHLSGGTEAFF. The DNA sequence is TGTGCCAGCTCACCACCGCTCCACCTATCAGGGGGGACTGAAGCTTTCTTT. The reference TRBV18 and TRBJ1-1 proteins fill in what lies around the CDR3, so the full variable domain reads NAGVMQNPRHLVRRRGQEARLRCSPMKGHSHVYWYRQLPEEGLKFMVYLQKENIIDESGMPKERFSAEFPKEGPSILRIQQVVRGDSAAYFCASSPPLHLSGGTEAFFGQGTRLTVV.